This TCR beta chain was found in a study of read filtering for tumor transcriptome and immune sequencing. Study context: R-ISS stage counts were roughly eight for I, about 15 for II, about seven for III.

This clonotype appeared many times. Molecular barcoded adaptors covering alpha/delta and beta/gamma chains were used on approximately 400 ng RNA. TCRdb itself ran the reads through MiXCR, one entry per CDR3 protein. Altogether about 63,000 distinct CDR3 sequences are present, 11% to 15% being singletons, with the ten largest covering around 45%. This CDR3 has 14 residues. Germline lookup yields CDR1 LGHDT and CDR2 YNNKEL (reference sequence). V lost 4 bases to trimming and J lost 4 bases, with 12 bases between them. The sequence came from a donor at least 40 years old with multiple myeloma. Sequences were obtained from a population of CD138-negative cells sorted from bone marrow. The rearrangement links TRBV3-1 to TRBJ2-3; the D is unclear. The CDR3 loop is CASSPGATADTQYF. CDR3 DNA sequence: TGTGCCAGCAGCCCCGGTGCGACGGCAGATACGCAGTATTTT.